These 31 T cell receptor beta chains were sequenced from one sample in a study of technical replicates of blood from a handful of donors. Assay: immunoSEQ multiplex PCR; the TCRdb copy retains only in-frame clones and omits some. The sample lists 50,000 to 70,000 clones, about 88% occurring once. The specimen was PBMCs. These receptor sequences come from a human donor in good health. Some clones in this sample may be carry-over from other donors' samples.

The rearrangement joins TRBV5-1 to TRBJ2-1; TRBD1 agrees at 9 bases. CDR1 SGHRS and CDR2 YFSETQ come from the germline V gene. This CDR3 is 13 amino acids long. V trimming: 5 bases; J trimming: 5 bases; junction bases outside the gene matches: 2. In DNA, the CDR3 is TGCGCCAGCAGAGGGACAGGGAACAATGAGCAGTTCTTC. It translates to CASRGTGNNEQFF. Using reference TRBV5-1 and TRBJ2-1 for the parts outside the CDR3, the full variable domain is KAGVTQTPRYLIKTRGQQVTLSCSPISGHRSVSWYQQTPGQGLQFLFEYFSETQRNKGNFPGRFSGRQFSNSRSEMNVSTLELGDSALYLCASRGTGNNEQFFGPGTRLTVL.

The CDR3 region has the DNA TGTGCCAGCAGTTTACAACACAGCACAGATACGCAGTATTTT. Translated, it gives CASSLQHSTDTQYF. V usage is TRBV27 and J usage is TRBJ2-3, with no clear D. From germline, CDR1 is MNHEY and CDR2 SMNVEV (reference sequence). The ends were cut back, 2 bases at V and 0 bases at J, with 6 bases in the middle. The CDR3 has 14 residues.

This clone was counted between two and nine times. The gene calls are TRBV5-1 and TRBJ1-4; D is unclear. Deletions cut 3 bases from V and 0 bases from J, with 6 bases between. CDR3 size: 14 residues. Germline-derived CDR1 and CDR2 are SGHRS and YFSETQ. The CDR3: CASSSTTTNEKLFF. The CDR3 DNA reads TGCGCCAGCAGCTCCACAACAACTAATGAAAAACTGTTTTTT.

The chain is built from TRBV7-9 and TRBJ2-7; 7 bases are shared with TRBD1. The germline V gene encodes CDR1 SEHNR and CDR2 FQNEAQ (reference sequence). Germline trimming cut 5 bases from V and 2 bases from J; bases unmatched to any gene: 6. The CDR3 has 14 amino acids. The CDR3 protein is CASSLGQVTYEQYF. For the CDR3, the DNA is TGTGCCAGCAGCCTCGGACAGGTAACCTACGAGCAGTACTTC.

The chain joins TRBV19 to TRBJ2-4; 16 bases are shared with TRBD2. CDR1 and CDR2 from the germline V gene are LNHDA and SQIVND (reference sequence). The CDR3 runs 15 residues. Trimming at V came to 5 bases and at J to 16 bases, leaving 11 bases not matched to a gene. This chain's CDR3 is CASSPGGLAGGHRYF. DNA for the CDR3: TGTGCCAGTAGTCCCGGGGGACTAGCGGGGGGGCATCGATACTTC.

This clone was detected many times. An end of the junction differs from the germline gene, which may be a read error. The rearrangement joins TRBV2 to TRBJ1-6; D unclear. Germline loops: CDR1 SNHLY, CDR2 FYNNEI. The CDR3 is 13 residues long. The CDR3 protein is CASRAYIGSYYNF. Written as DNA, the CDR3 is TGTGCCAGCAGAGCCTATATCGGGTCCTATTATAACTTT. The variable domain in full, completed from reference TRBV2 and TRBJ1-6, reads EPEVTQTPSHQVTQMGQEVILRCVPISNHLYFYWYRQILGQKVEFLVSFYNNEISEKSEIFDDQFSVERPDGSNFTLKIRSTKLEDSAMYFCASRAYIGSYYNFGNGTRLTVT.

The table lists this clone with a few counts. V gene TRBV5-8 combines with J gene TRBJ1-1; 7 bases align to TRBD1. V trimming: 1 base; J trimming: 6 bases; junction bases outside the gene matches: 12. This CDR3 comprises 16 residues. The germline CDR1 and CDR2 sequences are SGHTS and YDEGEE. This chain's CDR3 is CASSLPGTGAYAEAFF. The CDR3 DNA reads as TGTGCCAGCAGCTTGCCCGGTACAGGGGCATATGCTGAAGCTTTCTTT.

In regard to this clone: Other DNA sequences in the sample encode the same CDR3. The chain couples TRBV27 to TRBJ2-7; the D gene is possibly TRBD2 (6 bases). Germline CDR1 and CDR2: MNHEY and SMNVEV (reference sequence). V was cut by 3 bases and J by 2 bases, with 8 bases left in between. This CDR3 contains 13 residues. The DNA for the CDR3 is TGTGCCAGCAGTTTGCGGGGCACCTACGAGCAGTACTTC. Translation gives CASSLRGTYEQYF.

This rearrangement joins TRBV2 to TRBJ1-1, with D perhaps TRBD1 (6 bases). Germline lookup yields CDR1 SNHLY and CDR2 FYNNEI. CDR3 size: 11 residues. Between the trimmed V and J ends, which lost 2 bases and 9 bases, there was a span of 7 bases. CDR3 protein: CASSEWGQAFF. In nucleotides, the CDR3 is TGTGCCAGCAGTGAATGGGGGCAAGCTTTCTTT.

The V and J genes are TRBV6-5 and TRBJ1-6, with D perhaps TRBD1 (5 bases). The CDR3 totals 15 residues. Germline CDR1 MNHEY, CDR2 SVGAGI. Trimming took 5 bases from V and 9 from J, leaving 17 bases between them. The CDR3 DNA sequence: TGTGCCAGCAGTCCCACGGGGGGGTCGGGTTCACCCCTCCACTTT. The encoded protein is CASSPTGGSGSPLHF.

This rearrangement joins TRBV7-9 to TRBJ2-6, with D possibly being TRBD2 (5 bases). The CDR3 contains 16 residues. Per the germline V gene, CDR1 is SEHNR and CDR2 is FQNEAQ (reference sequence). The V end lost 6 bases, the J end lost 3 bases, and 15 bases lay between the germline ends. The CDR3, as DNA: TGTGCCAGCAGTCCTCAGTGGGCGGGTGGGGCCAACGTCCTGACTTTC. Protein sequence: CASSPQWAGGANVLTF.

The V and J genes are TRBV15 and TRBJ1-6, with no clear D. V was cut by 1 base and J by 10 bases, with 8 bases left in between. Germline CDR1 reads LNHNV; CDR2 reads YYDKDF (reference sequence). CDR3 length equals 13 residues. The CDR3 DNA reads TGTGCCACCAGCAGAGCCCGGAGATCACCCCTCCACTTT. As protein: CATSRARRSPLHF.

Details on this clone: At one end, the junction sequence differs from germline, possibly due to a read error. The genes are TRBV7-6 and TRBJ2-5; TRBD2 aligns across 12 bases. Germline CDR1 SGHVS, CDR2 FNYEAQ. This CDR3 contains 14 residues. The CDR3 sequence: CASSLAGGGETQYF. The DNA for the CDR3 is TGTGCCAGCAGCCTAGCGGGAGGGGGAGAGACCCAGTACTTC. The whole variable domain, remainder taken from reference TRBV7-6 and TRBJ2-5, is GAGVSQSPRYKVTKRGQDVALRCDPISGHVSLYWYRQALGQGPEFLTYFNYEAQQDKSGLPNDRFSAERPEGSISTLTIQRTEQRDSAMYRCASSLAGGGETQYFGPGTRLLVL.

V is TRBV19 and J is TRBJ2-7; 7 bases are a match to TRBD2. The CDR3 loop spans 14 amino acids. Germline values: CDR1 LNHDA, CDR2 SQIVND (reference sequence). J gave up 4 bases and V 5 bases, and 8 bases lay outside the gene matches. In DNA, the CDR3 is TGTGCCAGTAGTCAGACTAGCCCTACTTACGAGCAGTACTTC. This translates into CASSQTSPTYEQYF. Combining the CDR3 with reference TRBV19 and TRBJ2-7 gives the whole variable domain DGGITQSPKYLFRKEGQNVTLSCEQNLNHDAMYWYRQDPGQGLRLIYYSQIVNDFQKGDIAEGYSVSREKKESFPLTVTSAQKNPTAFYLCASSQTSPTYEQYFGPGTRLTVT.

V usage is TRBV14 and J usage is TRBJ2-3; 8 nucleotides line up with TRBD1. The V gene end was trimmed by 0 bases and the J gene end by 2 bases; junction bases not matched to a gene: 19. The CDR3 length is 21 residues. The germline V gene has CDR1 SGHDN and CDR2 FVKESK. CDR3 DNA: TGTGCCAGCAGCCAAGAACTGTACCAAAGCCCCCCAGGGGGCAACACAGATACGCAGTATTTT. This codes for CASSQELYQSPPGGNTDTQYF. Drawing the rest from reference TRBV14 and TRBJ2-3, the complete variable domain is EAGVTQFPSHSVIEKGQTVTLRCDPISGHDNLYWYRRVMGKEIKFLLHFVKESKQDESGMPNNRFLAERTGGTYSTLKVQPAELEDSGVYFCASSQELYQSPPGGNTDTQYFGPGTRLTVL.

The rearrangement links TRBV5-5 to TRBJ2-1; D unclear. CDR1 and CDR2 (germline): SGHKS, YYEKEE (reference sequence). CDR3 size: 11 residues. V was cut by 3 bases and J by 8 bases, with 6 bases left in between. The CDR3 is CASSYIYEQFF. Here the CDR3 DNA reads TGTGCCAGCAGCTACATCTATGAGCAGTTCTTC.

The chain links TRBV14 to TRBJ1-1; D remains unclear. CDR1 is SGHDN, CDR2 FVKESK, per germline. Trimming took 3 bases from V and 3 from J, leaving 11 bases between them. The CDR3 contains 14 residues. The CDR3 DNA sequence: TGTGCCAGCAGCCATAGCGGGCGGGACACTGAAGCTTTCTTT. Amino acid sequence: CASSHSGRDTEAFF.

This clone was observed a handful of times. This chain joins TRBV7-2 and TRBJ2-2; D gene uncertain. V lost 1 base to trimming and J lost 0 bases, with 9 bases between them. This CDR3 is built from 16 residues. Germline V gene sequence: CDR1 SGHTA, CDR2 FQGNSA. The CDR3 region is CASSLVSLANTGELFF. CDR3 sequence (DNA): TGTGCCAGCAGCTTAGTCTCTCTAGCGAACACCGGGGAGCTGTTTTTT.

The chain has TRBV7-9 and TRBJ2-2; maybe TRBD2 (5 bases). V lost 5 bases, J lost 8 bases, and 9 bases lay in between. Looked up from germline, CDR1 is SEHNR and CDR2 is FQNEAQ (reference sequence). The CDR3 is 12 amino acids. The chain's CDR3 is CASSHEGGELFF. DNA for the CDR3: TGTGCCAGCAGCCACGAGGGTGGGGAGCTGTTTTTT.

J is TRBJ2-2 and V is TRBV18; the D is unclear. Trimming took 5 bases from V and 4 from J, leaving 14 bases between them. The germline V gene has CDR1 KGHSH and CDR2 LQKENI. CDR3 length: 15 amino acids. CDR3 amino acids: CASSFQVHSTGELFF. CDR3 in DNA: TGTGCCAGCTCATTTCAAGTCCACTCCACCGGGGAGCTGTTTTTT. The full variable domain, completed using reference TRBV18 and TRBJ2-2, is NAGVMQNPRHLVRRRGQEARLRCSPMKGHSHVYWYRQLPEEGLKFMVYLQKENIIDESGMPKERFSAEFPKEGPSILRIQQVVRGDSAAYFCASSFQVHSTGELFFGEGSRLTVL.

This clone was counted once. The chain combines TRBV5-4 with TRBJ2-3; D perhaps matches TRBD2 (6 bases). Trimming took 3 bases from V and 5 from J, leaving 19 bases between them. Looked up from germline, CDR1 is SGHNT and CDR2 is YYREEE (reference sequence). This CDR3 contains 16 residues. The CDR3 loop is CASSYTGLVRGDTQYF. The CDR3 nucleotides are TGTGCCAGCAGCTACACGGGACTTGTTCGGGGAGATACGCAGTATTTT.

The V gene is TRBV5-1, the J gene TRBJ1-3; 7 nucleotides align to TRBD1. The V gene end was trimmed by 4 bases and the J gene end by 4 bases; junction bases not matched to a gene: 5. Germline V CDR1 and CDR2: SGHRS, YFSETQ. There are 14 residues in the CDR3. The CDR3 nucleotides read TGCGCCAGCAGCCCTGACAGGGCAGGAAACACCATATATTTT. It codes for CASSPDRAGNTIYF.

The rearrangement links TRBV6-1 to TRBJ2-1, with TRBD2 identical over 15 bases. The CDR3 covers 15 residues. V dropped 1 base and J dropped 9; count of bases not matched to a gene: 1. Germline-derived CDR1 and CDR2 are MNHNS and SASEGT. The CDR3 DNA is TGTGCCAGCAGTGAAGGGACTAGCGGGAGGGCTGAGCAGTTCTTC. Translating it yields CASSEGTSGRAEQFF.

The chain employs TRBV7-9 and TRBJ2-3, with 8 bases identical to TRBD2. From germline, CDR1 is SEHNR and CDR2 FQNEAQ (reference sequence). After removal of 5 bases from V and 3 bases from J, the junction contained 7 bases not matched to a gene. The CDR3 is 15 residues long. CDR3 amino acids: CASSPVGLVTDTQYF. CDR3 nucleotide sequence: TGTGCCAGCAGCCCCGTGGGACTAGTAACAGATACGCAGTATTTT.

The chain links TRBV6-1 to TRBJ2-6, with D unresolved. The CDR3 totals 14 residues. Germline CDR1 is MNHNS and CDR2 is SASEGT. Trimming took off 2 bases at V and 2 bases at J, with 4 bases between the two ends. CDR3 sequence: CASSERAGANVLTF. In nucleotides, the CDR3 is TGTGCCAGCAGTGAACGGGCTGGGGCCAACGTCCTGACTTTC.

V gene TRBV5-3 combines with J gene TRBJ1-1, with TRBD1 as a possible D gene (5 bases). TRBV5-3 is filed as an ORF, its function uncertain. V was shortened by 0 bases and J by 0 bases, with 9 bases between the two germline ends. The CDR3 has 15 amino acids. DNA of the CDR3: TGTGCCAGAAGCTTGGAAGGGGTCGTGAACACTGAAGCTTTCTTT. This codes for CARSLEGVVNTEAFF.

The CDR3 is CASSAWDSTGNTIYF. The CDR3 coding sequence is TGTGCCAGCAGCGCCTGGGACAGTACTGGAAACACCATATATTTT. The chain couples TRBV7-9 to TRBJ1-3; 7 positions agree with TRBD1. The CDR3 runs to 15 residues. V lost 5 bases, J lost 2 bases, and 6 bases stayed unmatched. Germline CDR1 reads SEHNR; CDR2 reads FQNEAQ (reference sequence).

The V call is TRBV10-1, the J call TRBJ1-4, with 11 bases fitting TRBD1. Germline trimming cut 8 bases from V and 7 bases from J; bases unmatched to any gene: 9. CDR1 and CDR2 from the germline V gene are WNHNN and SYGVQD (reference sequence). This CDR3 comprises 15 residues. CDR3 residues: CASWDRGFNPEKLFF. The CDR3 nucleotides read TGCGCCAGCTGGGACAGGGGGTTTAACCCTGAAAAACTGTTTTTT.

This clone was observed a handful of times. V gene TRBV30 combines with J gene TRBJ1-1; possible D gene TRBD1, 6 bases. The germline V and J ends were trimmed by 1 base and 0 bases, with 12 bases remaining between them. CDR1 and CDR2 (germline): GTSNPN, SVGIG (reference sequence). This CDR3 region has 15 residues. The CDR3 spells CAWSGGTNMNTEAFF. The CDR3 DNA reads as TGTGCCTGGAGTGGGGGGACAAACATGAACACTGAAGCTTTCTTT.

This chain links TRBV6-1 with TRBJ2-5; D is undetermined. Deletions cut 5 bases from V and 4 bases from J, with 17 bases between. The CDR3 spans 15 residues. The germline CDR1 and CDR2 sequences are MNHNS and SASEGT. CDR3 sequence reads: CASSPRLPVGETQYF. The DNA of the CDR3 is TGTGCCAGCAGTCCCCGATTGCCCGTCGGAGAGACCCAGTACTTC.

The V gene is TRBV5-4, the J gene TRBJ2-5; 15 positions agree with TRBD2. The J segment lost 5 bases and the V segment lost 4 bases, leaving 9 bases of the junction unmatched. The CDR3 is 17 amino acids. CDR1 is SGHNT and CDR2 is YYREEE in the germline V gene (reference sequence). CDR3 nucleotides: TGTGCCAGCAGCGAGAGGACTAGCGGGGGGGCATTGGAGACCCAGTACTTC. It is translated as CASSERTSGGALETQYF.